The 11 T cell receptor beta chains in this list originate from one sample, sequenced in a study of blood T cells in healthy people across ages. It was with a sample-barcoded 5' primer and a J-beta primer mix that a second PCR of about 7 to 12 cycles was run. TCRdb analysed the 5' RACE reads with MiXCR anew, one entry per CDR3 protein. Seen here are around 1.5 million distinct CDR3 sequences, around 55% observed once, and the top ten hold over 6.5%. The sample comprised blood. These receptors originate from a man between 18 and 29 years old in good health.

This chain joins TRBV6-1 and TRBJ2-7; possibly TRBD1 for D (5 bases). Germline V gives CDR1 MNHNS, CDR2 SASEGT. With 7 bases removed from V and 3 bases from J, the gap between germline ends came to 19 bases. CDR3 length: 15 amino acids. This CDR3 is CASKATDTSIYEQYF. The CDR3 nucleotides are TGTGCCAGCAAGGCGACAGACACCAGCATCTACGAGCAGTACTTC.

The chain joins TRBV4-1 to TRBJ1-2; no firm D call. With 1 base removed from V and 6 bases from J, the gap between germline ends came to 15 bases. The CDR3 is made up of 15 amino acids. The V gene's germline CDR1 is MGHRA and CDR2 YSYEKL. This CDR3 reads CASSQAPAAADGYTF. The CDR3 DNA reads TGCGCCAGCAGCCAAGCCCCCGCGGCCGCCGATGGCTACACCTTC.

The chain uses TRBV7-9 and TRBJ2-4, with 7 bases aligning to TRBD1. V trimming: 1 base; J trimming: 13 bases; junction bases outside the gene matches: 10. This CDR3 is 14 amino acids long. Germline V gene lookup returns CDR1 SEHNR and CDR2 FQNEAQ (reference sequence). The CDR3 sequence is CASSLDRGLVSQYF. CDR3 nucleotide sequence: TGTGCCAGCAGCTTAGACAGGGGCTTGGTTTCCCAGTACTTC.

V usage is TRBV15 and J usage is TRBJ2-7; no reliable D call. The CDR3 loop spans 13 amino acids. V lost 3 bases, J lost 6 bases, and 12 bases lay in between. CDR1 is LNHNV and CDR2 is YYDKDF in the germline V gene (reference sequence). The CDR3 DNA is TGTGCCACCAGCAGGGATGGGTCCGGCGAGCAGTACTTC. This gives the protein CATSRDGSGEQYF.

The rearrangement links TRBV3-1 to TRBJ1-1; tentative D call: TRBD1 (5 bases). Trimming stripped 7 bases from V and 7 bases from J, with 16 bases between. CDR1 is LGHDT and CDR2 is YNNKEL in the germline V gene (reference sequence). The CDR3 loop spans 13 amino acids. The CDR3 here is CASTPEGIGEAFF. CDR3 DNA: TGTGCCAGCACCCCGGAGGGGATCGGTGAAGCTTTCTTT.

The chain is built from TRBV7-9 and TRBJ1-1; D is unclear. Germline assignment: CDR1 SEHNR and CDR2 FQNEAQ (reference sequence). The CDR3 covers 12 residues. Trimming pared 2 bases from V and 7 bases from J, leaving 8 bases between. CDR3 sequence (DNA): TGTGCCAGCAGCTTACCAGTGGGTGAAGCTTTCTTT. This gives the protein CASSLPVGEAFF.

The CDR3 loop reads CASSGSAENYGYTF. In DNA, the CDR3 is TGTGCCAGCAGTGGTTCGGCGGAGAACTATGGCTACACCTTC. The chain has TRBV6-1 and TRBJ1-2; D is unclear. This CDR3 contains 14 residues. V was cut by 4 bases and J by 2 bases, with 11 bases left in between. CDR1 is MNHNS and CDR2 is SASEGT in the germline V gene.

The genes are TRBV7-9 and TRBJ2-1; no clear D. Germline V gives CDR1 SEHNR, CDR2 FQNEAQ (reference sequence). Deletions cut 10 bases from V and 7 bases from J, with 17 bases between. The CDR3 is 13 residues long. The CDR3 bases are TGTGCCAATCAACCAGTCGCCGTGAATGAGCAGTTCTTC. This sequence encodes CANQPVAVNEQFF.

The rearrangement joins TRBV24-1 to TRBJ2-1; no reliable D call. The V gene's germline CDR1 is KGHDR and CDR2 SFDVKD. The CDR3 length is 16 residues. Trimming cost V 2 bases and J 2 bases, with 12 bases left between them. In DNA, the CDR3 is TGTGCCACCAGTGATTCTCGCGGAACGACCTACAATGAGCAGTTCTTC. The encoded protein is CATSDSRGTTYNEQFF.

CDR3 DNA: TGCAGCGTTGGACCTCATCGGACGAACACTGAAGCTTTCTTT. Amino acids: CSVGPHRTNTEAFF. The chain combines TRBV29-1 with TRBJ1-1, with D unclear. Germline values: CDR1 SQVTM, CDR2 ANQGSEA. The CDR3 runs 14 residues. V gave up 4 bases and J gave up 1 base, with 13 bases separating them.

This clonotype was counted between two and nine times. The rearrangement links TRBV10-3 to TRBJ2-1; TRBD2 matches 9 bases. The J segment lost 2 bases and the V segment lost 11 bases, leaving 19 bases of the junction unmatched. The CDR3 length is 18 residues. Germline assignment: CDR1 ENHRY and CDR2 SYGVKD. In DNA, the CDR3 is TGTGCCTCCAAGCGGCGGGAGGGCCGAGGGGGGACCTACAATGAGCAGTTCTTC. It is translated as CASKRREGRGGTYNEQFF.